The 29 T cell receptor beta chains below come from one sample, sequenced in a study of cytomegalovirus exposure and HLA in healthy donors. This PCR relied on a set of 60 Vbeta primers and 13 Jbeta primers. The assay was immunoSEQ multiplex PCR, and TCRdb's table has in-frame clones only and misses some. The repertoire includes roughly 190,000 clones, around 87% of them detected once, and over 1% sits in the top ten. Sample: PBMCs. Source of these receptors: a man aged 30-40 years in good health and CMV-seronegative.

CDR3 region: CASSLGGTSLRSSYEQYF. DNA of the CDR3: TGTGCCAGCAGCTTGGGGGGGACTAGCCTGAGGAGCTCCTACGAGCAGTACTTC. The chain links TRBV5-4 to TRBJ2-7; 9 bases match TRBD2. Germline V lookup: CDR1 SGHNT, CDR2 YYREEE (reference sequence). The CDR3 loop spans 18 amino acids. After removal of 0 bases from V and 0 bases from J, the junction contained 10 bases not matched to a gene.

The chain recombines TRBV6-6 with TRBJ2-5; 11 bases match TRBD1. The tail of the sequence fits TRBJ2-7 better, so the J call may be wrong. The germline CDR1 and CDR2 sequences are MNHNY and SVGAGI (reference sequence). This CDR3 is built from 15 residues. This chain's CDR3 is CASSSPGQGVNEQYF. The CDR3 DNA reads TGTGCCAGCAGTTCGCCGGGACAGGGGGTGAACGAGCAGTACTTC.

The CDR3 is CASSGFGRGWEKLFF. The CDR3 DNA is TGTGCCAGCAGCGGATTCGGGAGGGGTTGGGAAAAACTGTTTTTT. The J gene is TRBJ1-4, the V gene TRBV5-6; a weak D match, TRBD1 (5 bases). The CDR3 runs 15 residues. V was pared by 4 bases and J by 8 bases, with 18 bases between. Germline lookup yields CDR1 SGHDT and CDR2 YYEEEE.

The chain combines TRBV5-5 with TRBJ1-6; D might be TRBD1 (6 bases). The V end was cut by 3 bases, the J end by 2 bases, with 9 bases between. The CDR3 runs 15 residues. Germline V gene data show CDR1 as SGHKS and CDR2 as YYEKEE (reference sequence). The CDR3 nucleotides are TGTGCCAGCAGCTACGAGGGGGCCTATAATTCACCCCTCCACTTT. Amino acid sequence: CASSYEGAYNSPLHF.

The CDR3 spells CASSFTELNEQFF. Written as DNA, the CDR3 is TGTGCCAGCAGTTTCACAGAACTCAATGAGCAGTTCTTC. This rearrangement joins TRBV27 to TRBJ2-1; D uncertain. CDR1 and CDR2 from the germline V gene are MNHEY and SMNVEV (reference sequence). This CDR3 spans 13 amino acids. V was clipped by 3 bases and J by 6 bases, with 9 bases between them.

The chain recombines TRBV5-1 with TRBJ1-2; D is perhaps TRBD1 (6 bases). V lost 5 bases and J 4 bases, leaving 21 bases between the germline ends. The length of the CDR3 is 16 residues. The V gene's germline CDR1 is SGHRS and CDR2 YFSETQ. The CDR3 nucleotides are TGCGCCAGCAGGATGGACCCGGGGGGCGGTGGCTATGGCTACACCTTC. Translating gives CASRMDPGGGGYGYTF.

The chain recombines TRBV9 with TRBJ1-4; no reliable D call. The CDR3 extends over 14 amino acids. Germline V gene data show CDR1 as SGDLS and CDR2 as YYNGEE. V lost 4 bases, J lost 10 bases, and 17 bases lay in between. As DNA, the CDR3 is TGTGCCAGCAGCCCGGACCCCGGGAAGGGAAAACTGTTTTTT. Translating gives CASSPDPGKGKLFF.

This clone was recorded only once. The chain joins TRBV28 to TRBJ1-1; TRBD1 matches at 11 bases. V shed 6 bases and J 4 bases; nucleotides not matched to a gene: 16. CDR1 and CDR2 (germline): MDHEN, SYDVKM. This CDR3 is built from 18 residues. Written as DNA, the CDR3 is TGTGCCAGCAGACCACCGGGACAGGGGGGGTTTAAGCGCACTGAAGCTTTCTTT. Protein: CASRPPGQGGFKRTEAFF.

This clone has more than one count but fewer than ten. The CDR3 spells CASSLTSGDSYNEQFF. The CDR3, as DNA: TGTGCCAGCAGTTTGACTAGCGGAGACTCCTACAATGAGCAGTTCTTC. The chain uses TRBV28 and TRBJ2-1; 9 positions match TRBD2. V lost 3 bases to trimming and J lost 0 bases; unmatched junction nucleotides: 3. Per the germline V gene, CDR1 is MDHEN and CDR2 is SYDVKM. The CDR3 totals 16 residues.

Only a few counts were recorded for this clone. CDR3 in amino acids: CASSVIFLRDNEQFF. The CDR3 DNA reads TGTGCCAGCAGTGTCATCTTCCTTCGGGACAATGAGCAGTTCTTC. The chain is built from TRBV2 and TRBJ2-1; D gene uncertain. Germline V CDR1 and CDR2: SNHLY, FYNNEI. The CDR3 runs 15 residues. The V and J ends lost 4 bases and 5 bases respectively, with 15 bases between them.

This sequence joins TRBV6-1 and TRBJ1-2; D uncertain. V lost 2 bases and J lost 3, with 10 bases in between. Germline V gene sequence: CDR1 MNHNS, CDR2 SASEGT. CDR3 length: 14 residues. CDR3: CASSEQAGYYGYTF. As DNA, the CDR3 is TGTGCCAGCAGTGAACAAGCCGGTTACTATGGCTACACCTTC.

The rearrangement uses TRBV30 and TRBJ2-1, with 9 bases aligning to TRBD2. V lost 8 bases, J lost 8 bases, and 7 bases stayed unmatched. The CDR3 totals 12 residues. CDR1 is GTSNPN and CDR2 is SVGIG in the germline V gene (reference sequence). CDR3 region: CAQGSGRYEQFF. For the CDR3, the DNA is TGTGCCCAAGGTAGCGGGAGATATGAGCAGTTCTTC.

CDR3: CASSQGTLDRGRGYTF. The CDR3 DNA is TGTGCCAGCAGCCAAGGCACTCTCGATCGAGGGCGAGGCTACACCTTC. The gene calls are TRBV4-2 and TRBJ1-2; D uncertain. The germline V and J ends were trimmed by 1 base and 8 bases, with 20 bases remaining between them. This CDR3 comprises 16 residues. Germline V lookup: CDR1 LGHNA, CDR2 YNFKEQ.

The chain is built from TRBV5-1 and TRBJ2-1; TRBD2 matches at 9 bases. In germline, CDR1 is SGHRS, CDR2 YFSETQ. J gave up 8 bases and V 4 bases, and 13 bases lay outside the gene matches. The CDR3 is made up of 16 amino acids. The CDR3: CASSPIAGAFSHEQFF. The CDR3 DNA reads as TGCGCCAGCAGCCCAATAGCGGGAGCTTTTTCCCATGAGCAGTTCTTC.

This clone was seen once. The chain carries TRBV18 and TRBJ1-1; no reliable D call. Deletions cut 6 bases from V and 6 bases from J, with 14 bases between. In germline, CDR1 is KGHSH, CDR2 LQKENI. The CDR3 sequence is 13 residues long. Written as DNA, the CDR3 is TGTGCCAGCTCGCTAGAGGGTCTGGCTGAAGCTTTCTTT. Protein sequence: CASSLEGLAEAFF.

The gene calls are TRBV7-2 and TRBJ2-2, with TRBD2 matching over 11 bases. Trimming took 5 bases from V and 6 from J; bases not matched to a gene: 5. Germline V gene sequence: CDR1 SGHTA, CDR2 FQGNSA. The CDR3 loop spans 15 amino acids. CDR3 sequence (DNA): TGTGCCAGCAGCCTCGGACTAGCGGGTCCCGGGGAGCTGTTTTTT. Its translation is CASSLGLAGPGELFF.

Turning to this clone: This specimen includes other DNA sequences encoding the same CDR3. The chain carries TRBV15 and TRBJ1-4, with TRBD1 identical over 9 bases. V was clipped by 3 bases and J by 8 bases; unmatched bases: 7. The CDR3 has 15 residues. CDR1 LNHNV and CDR2 YYDKDF come from the germline V gene (reference sequence). DNA of the CDR3: TGTGCCACCAGCAGGGGACGGACAGGGGACGAAAAACTGTTTTTT. Its protein product is CATSRGRTGDEKLFF.

The chain uses TRBV10-3 and TRBJ2-1; unclear D gene. This CDR3 is built from 11 residues. CDR1 and CDR2 from the germline V gene are ENHRY and SYGVKD. V was cut by 3 bases and J by 9 bases, with 6 bases left in between. The CDR3 spells CAISDLSEQFF. In nucleotides, the CDR3 is TGTGCCATCAGTGATTTGAGTGAGCAGTTCTTC.

The chain couples TRBV7-9 to TRBJ2-2; the D is unclear. The V and J ends lost 5 bases and 6 bases respectively, with 4 bases between them. The germline V gene encodes CDR1 SEHNR and CDR2 FQNEAQ (reference sequence). The CDR3 runs to 11 residues. The CDR3 bases are TGTGCCAGCAGCCGTCCCGGGGAGCTGTTTTTT. Its translation is CASSRPGELFF.

The chain has TRBV6-5 and TRBJ2-7, with 8 nucleotides matching TRBD1. Trimming at V came to 4 bases and at J to 5 bases, leaving 7 bases not matched to a gene. Per the germline V gene, CDR1 is MNHEY and CDR2 is SVGAGI. The CDR3 has 14 residues. DNA for the CDR3: TGTGCCAGCAGTTTTGACAGGGGTATACACGAGCAGTACTTC. It codes for CASSFDRGIHEQYF.

V gene TRBV19 combines with J gene TRBJ1-1, with D hard to call. The CDR3 covers 14 residues. The germline gives CDR1 LNHDA, CDR2 SQIVND (reference sequence). V was cut by 5 bases and J by 1 base, with 11 bases left in between. The CDR3 loop is CASSPLAPNTEAFF. CDR3 in DNA: TGTGCCAGTAGTCCCCTGGCACCGAACACTGAAGCTTTCTTT.

This clone was seen only once. The chain employs TRBV6-5 and TRBJ2-5, with D unresolved. V dropped 9 bases and J dropped 1 base, with 9 bases sitting between them. This CDR3 comprises 12 residues. Germline V lookup: CDR1 MNHEY, CDR2 SVGAGI. The CDR3 reads CASSNFQETQYF. In nucleotides, the CDR3 is TGTGCCAGTTCTAACTTCCAAGAGACCCAGTACTTC.

The CDR3 loop reads CASSLEWSSGTDTQYF. The CDR3 DNA is TGTGCCAGCAGCTTAGAATGGTCTAGCGGGACAGATACGCAGTATTTT. The chain is built from TRBV7-9 and TRBJ2-3; TRBD2 agrees at 8 bases. This CDR3 comprises 16 residues. Germline trimming cut 1 base from V and 3 bases from J; bases unmatched to any gene: 6. The germline CDR1 and CDR2 sequences are SEHNR and FQNEAQ (reference sequence).

This chain links TRBV7-9 with TRBJ2-7; tentatively, D is TRBD2 (6 bases). Germline CDR1 and CDR2: SEHNR and FQNEAQ (reference sequence). V was pared by 1 base and J by 2 bases, with 24 bases between. The CDR3 has 19 residues. Written as DNA, the CDR3 is TGTGCCAGCAGCTTAGGACTCTGGAAAAGGAGCGGGCTTACCTACGAGCAGTACTTC. Its protein is CASSLGLWKRSGLTYEQYF.

The count of this clone is one. CDR3 loop: CASSLVQGAGNTIYF. Here the CDR3 DNA reads TGTGCCAGCAGCTTAGTACAGGGGGCAGGAAACACCATATATTTT. The chain has TRBV7-9 and TRBJ1-3, with 9 bases lining up with TRBD1. The CDR3 has 15 amino acids. Trimming at V came to 1 base and at J to 4 bases, leaving 2 bases not matched to a gene. Germline V gives CDR1 SEHNR, CDR2 FQNEAQ (reference sequence).

The chain carries TRBV4-2 and TRBJ1-3; 7 nucleotides align to TRBD1. Germline-derived CDR1 and CDR2 are LGHNA and YNFKEQ. This CDR3 contains 18 residues. V was clipped by 0 bases and J by 1 base; unmatched bases: 9. CDR3 in DNA: TGTGCCAGCAGCCAAGAAGTAGGGGGCAGGCGGTCTGGAAACACCATATATTTT. Protein product: CASSQEVGGRRSGNTIYF.

CDR3 loop: CASSQVSGSYEQYF. The CDR3 DNA is TGTGCCAGCAGCCAGGTGAGCGGCTCCTACGAGCAGTACTTC. The chain combines TRBV4-2 with TRBJ2-7, with D possibly matching TRBD2 (5 bases). CDR1 and CDR2 from the germline V gene are LGHNA and YNFKEQ. The CDR3 is 14 residues long. Deletions cut 3 bases from V and 0 bases from J, with 9 bases between.

This clone appeared a few times. The rearrangement joins TRBV6-5 to TRBJ2-7; 9 nucleotides match TRBD2. Per germline, CDR1 MNHEY and CDR2 SVGAGI. V dropped 6 bases and J dropped 5; count of bases not matched to a gene: 5. There are 13 residues in the CDR3. Written as DNA, the CDR3 is TGTGCCAGCAGAGTAGCGGGAGCTAACGAGCAGTACTTC. Amino acid sequence: CASRVAGANEQYF.

The rearrangement links TRBV25-1 to TRBJ2-7; D remains unclear. CDR1 is MGHDK and CDR2 is SYGVNS in the germline V gene. Trimming took off 1 base at V and 3 bases at J, with 7 bases between the two ends. This CDR3 comprises 13 residues. The CDR3 here is CASSELSRYEQYF. The CDR3 DNA follows: TGTGCCAGCAGTGAATTATCCCGCTACGAGCAGTACTTC.